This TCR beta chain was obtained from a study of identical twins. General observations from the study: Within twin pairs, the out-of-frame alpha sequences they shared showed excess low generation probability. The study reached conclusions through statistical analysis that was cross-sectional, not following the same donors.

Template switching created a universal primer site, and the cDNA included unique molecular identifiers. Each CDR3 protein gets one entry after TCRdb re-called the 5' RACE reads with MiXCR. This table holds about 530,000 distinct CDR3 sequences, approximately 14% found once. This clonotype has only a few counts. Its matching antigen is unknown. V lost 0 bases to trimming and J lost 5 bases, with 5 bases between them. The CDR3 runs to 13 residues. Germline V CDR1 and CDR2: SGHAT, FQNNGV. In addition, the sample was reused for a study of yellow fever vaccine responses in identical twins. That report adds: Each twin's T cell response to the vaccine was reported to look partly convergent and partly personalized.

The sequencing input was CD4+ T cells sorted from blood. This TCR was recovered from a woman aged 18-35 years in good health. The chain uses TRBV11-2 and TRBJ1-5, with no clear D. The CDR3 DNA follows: TGTGCCAGCAGCTTAGAAGACTATCAGCCCCAGCATTTT. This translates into CASSLEDYQPQHF. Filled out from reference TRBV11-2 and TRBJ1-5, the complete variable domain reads EAGVAQSPRYKIIEKRQSVAFWCNPISGHATLYWYQQILGQGPKLLIQFQNNGVVDDSQLPKDRFSAERLKGVDSTLKIQPAKLEDSAVYLCASSLEDYQPQHFGDGTRLSIL.